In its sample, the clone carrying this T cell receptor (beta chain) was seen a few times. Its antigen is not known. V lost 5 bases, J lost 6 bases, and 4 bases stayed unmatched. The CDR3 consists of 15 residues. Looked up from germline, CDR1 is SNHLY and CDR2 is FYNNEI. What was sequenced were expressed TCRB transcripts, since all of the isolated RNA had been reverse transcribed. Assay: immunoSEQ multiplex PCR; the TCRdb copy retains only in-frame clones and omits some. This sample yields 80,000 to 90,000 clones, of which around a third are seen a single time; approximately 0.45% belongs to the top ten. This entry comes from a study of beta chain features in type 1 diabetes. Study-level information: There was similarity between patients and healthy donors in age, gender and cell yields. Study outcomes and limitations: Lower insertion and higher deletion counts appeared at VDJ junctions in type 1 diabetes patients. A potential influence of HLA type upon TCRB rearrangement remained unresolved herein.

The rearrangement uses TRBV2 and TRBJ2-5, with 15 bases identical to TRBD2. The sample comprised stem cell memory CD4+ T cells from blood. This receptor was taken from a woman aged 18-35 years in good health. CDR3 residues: CASSPGTSGGKTQYF. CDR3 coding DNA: TGTGCCAGCAGTCCCGGGACTAGCGGGGGGAAGACCCAGTACTTC.